What follows are 10 T cell receptor beta chains derived from one specimen sequenced in a study of cytomegalovirus exposure and HLA in healthy donors. With 60 Vbeta and 13 Jbeta primers, the PCR was carried out. The method was immunoSEQ multiplex PCR; TCRdb's version includes in-frame clones alone and lacks a portion of them. The sample comprises roughly 140,000 clones, just under 85% of which are singletons, and around 9.7% rests with the top ten. Sequencing was carried out using PBMCs. The receptors were gathered from a woman aged 55-69 years in good health and CMV-seropositive.

This chain joins TRBV11-2 and TRBJ2-2; 7 bases align to TRBD2. The CDR3 is made up of 13 amino acids. From germline, CDR1 is SGHAT and CDR2 FQNNGV. V lost 11 bases to trimming and J lost 5 bases; unmatched junction nucleotides: 8. CDR3 in amino acids: CADIGGWTGELFF. The CDR3, as DNA: TGTGCCGACATCGGGGGGTGGACCGGGGAGCTGTTTTTT.

In DNA form, the CDR3 reads TGCAGCGTTGAGGTAGCGGGTAGCTCCTACAATGAGCAGTTCTTC. It is translated as CSVEVAGSSYNEQFF. V usage is TRBV29-1 and J usage is TRBJ2-1; 7 nucleotides match TRBD2. This CDR3 region has 15 residues. CDR1 and CDR2 from the germline V gene are SQVTM and ANQGSEA. The V gene end was trimmed by 3 bases and the J gene end by 0 bases; junction bases not matched to a gene: 5.

This rearrangement joins TRBV18 to TRBJ1-5; 7 nucleotides line up with TRBD1. Germline CDR1 KGHSH, CDR2 LQKENI. V lost 3 bases to trimming and J lost 6 bases; unmatched junction nucleotides: 23. This CDR3 has 20 residues. The CDR3 sequence is CASSPVAAHRGQFVGQPQHF. CDR3 DNA sequence: TGTGCCAGCTCACCTGTGGCGGCTCATAGGGGGCAGTTCGTGGGTCAGCCCCAGCATTTT.

The genes are TRBV7-9 and TRBJ2-6, with 7 bases aligning to TRBD1. The germline V gene encodes CDR1 SEHNR and CDR2 FQNEAQ (reference sequence). The CDR3 extends over 17 amino acids. Germline trimming cut 1 base from V and 2 bases from J; bases unmatched to any gene: 5. As DNA, the CDR3 is TGTGCCAGCAGCTTAGAACAGGGGCTTGCTGGGGCCAACGTCCTGACTTTC. It specifies CASSLEQGLAGANVLTF.

The genes are TRBV7-8 and TRBJ1-3; D unclear. This CDR3 region has 13 residues. The germline V and J ends were trimmed by 0 bases and 5 bases, with 5 bases remaining between them. The germline V gene encodes CDR1 SGHVS and CDR2 FQNEAQ. CDR3 residues: CASSLAFRNTIYF. Here the CDR3 DNA reads TGTGCCAGCAGCTTAGCGTTTAGAAACACCATATATTTT. The full variable domain, with the rest looked up from reference TRBV7-8 and TRBJ1-3, is GAGVSQSPRYKVAKRGQDVALRCDPISGHVSLFWYQQALGQGPEFLTYFQNEAQLDKSGLPSDRFFAERPEGSVSTLKIQRTQQEDSAVYLCASSLAFRNTIYFGEGSWLTVV.

This clone was counted between two and nine times. The V and J genes are TRBV19 and TRBJ1-1; possibly TRBD1 for D (5 bases). The CDR3 is 14 residues long. The germline V gene has CDR1 LNHDA and CDR2 SQIVND (reference sequence). Trimming stripped 1 base from V and 10 bases from J, with 16 bases between. The CDR3 nucleotides are TGTGCCAGTAGTATAGGTCGGGCAGGGAGGAGAGCTTTCTTT. Translation gives CASSIGRAGRRAFF.

The rearrangement joins TRBV4-3 to TRBJ2-7; 9 nucleotides line up with TRBD2. The CDR3 loop spans 16 amino acids. The germline gives CDR1 LGHNA, CDR2 YSLEER. V dropped 0 bases and J dropped 2; count of bases not matched to a gene: 5. The CDR3 is CASSQDLAGGTYEQYF. CDR3 coding DNA: TGCGCCAGCAGCCAAGATTTGGCGGGAGGGACCTACGAGCAGTACTTC.

The J gene is TRBJ1-2, the V gene TRBV2; tentative D call: TRBD1 (5 bases). Between the trimmed V and J ends, which lost 4 bases and 5 bases, there was a span of 11 bases. CDR1 SNHLY and CDR2 FYNNEI come from the germline V gene. This CDR3 region has 13 residues. As DNA, the CDR3 is TGTGCCAGCAGTGTTCAGGGATCTTATGGCTACACCTTC. As protein: CASSVQGSYGYTF.

The rearrangement links TRBV7-2 to TRBJ2-7, with 10 bases that match TRBD2. CDR3 length equals 15 residues. From germline, CDR1 is SGHTA and CDR2 FQGNSA. V shed 3 bases, J shed 2 bases, and the junction held 4 bases outside the gene matches. The CDR3 region is CASSFEAGGAYEQYF. The CDR3 coding sequence is TGTGCCAGCAGCTTTGAAGCGGGAGGGGCCTACGAGCAGTACTTC.

The V gene is TRBV10-3, the J gene TRBJ2-2; TRBD1 matches 8 bases. Germline V gene data show CDR1 as ENHRY and CDR2 as SYGVKD. With 6 bases clipped from V and 3 bases from J, the junction kept 6 bases outside the gene matches. This CDR3 has 15 amino acids. The CDR3, as DNA: TGTGCCATCAGCCAACTGGACAGGGACACCGGGGAGCTGTTTTTT. This gives the protein CAISQLDRDTGELFF.